This TCR beta chain derives from a study of T cell responses to AZD1222 COVID-19 vaccine. The assay was immunoSEQ multiplex PCR, and TCRdb's table has in-frame clones only and misses some. The sample shows 150,000 to 200,000 clones, 88% of them seen only once. The CDR3 spans 14 residues. Germline V CDR1 and CDR2: SNHLY, FYNNEI. On this clone itself: At one end, the junction sequence differs from germline, possibly due to a read error.

J is TRBJ1-4 and V is TRBV2; 10 bases fit TRBD1. This sample comprised peripheral blood, obtained on day 0 of AZD1222 vaccination. The source of this sequence is an adult in good health. CDR3 region: CASREGQGDEKLFF. The CDR3 bases are TGTGCCAGCAGGGAAGGACAGGGGGATGAAAAACTGTTTTTT.